Listed here are 25 T cell receptor beta chains from one sample, sequenced in a study of radiation and T cells in renal cell carcinoma (dated by TCRdb to about 2020). Library construction relied on the immunoSEQ multiplex PCR assay. This is the immuneACCESS table as TCRdb keeps it, with only in-frame sequences that have V and J called. A part of the clones is gone; compared with another copy, unresolved V genes explain less than half, and the rest is unexplained. The sample table holds around 170,000 clones, of which roughly nine tenths were seen once. The ten largest make up around 11% of the sample. The meaning of the sample's time point label: blood 4 weeks post-SBRT, at nephrectomy. Sample treatment or condition, as interpreted from the label and publication: 15 Gy SBRT to primary tumor, nephrectomy 4 weeks later. Here the sequenced sample was blood, taken from a patient whose treatment included radiotherapy and nephrectomy. The receptor source for this set is a woman between 45 and 65 years old with renal cell carcinoma.

The chain links TRBV5-6 to TRBJ1-4; D gene ambiguous. The CDR3 runs 14 residues. Looked up from germline, CDR1 is SGHDT and CDR2 is YYEEEE. Trimming left V 5 bases short and J 3 bases short, with 11 bases between. This chain's CDR3 is CASRRGRANEKLFF. CDR3 DNA: TGTGCCAGCAGGCGCGGGAGGGCTAATGAAAAACTGTTTTTT. Drawing the rest from reference TRBV5-6 and TRBJ1-4, the complete variable domain is DAGVTQSPTHLIKTRGQQVTLRCSPKSGHDTVSWYQQALGQGPQFIFQYYEEEERQRGNFPDRFSGHQFPNYSSELNVNALLLGDSALYLCASRRGRANEKLFFGSGTQLSVL.

This rearrangement joins TRBV2 to TRBJ2-7, with D perhaps matching TRBD1 or TRBD2 (5 bases each). Trimming removed 7 bases from V and 3 bases from J, with 16 bases in between. The CDR3 length is 14 residues. The germline CDR1 and CDR2 sequences are SNHLY and FYNNEI. The CDR3 loop reads CASMRGVIFYEQYF. CDR3 nucleotide sequence: TGTGCCAGCATGAGAGGGGTTATCTTCTACGAGCAGTACTTC.

This clone was observed a single time. The V gene is TRBV15, the J gene TRBJ2-7, with D tentatively TRBD1 (5 bases). V lost 0 bases and J lost 3, with 9 bases in between. CDR1 and CDR2 (germline): LNHNV, YYDKDF (reference sequence). The CDR3 has 14 residues. This CDR3 is CATSREGAHYEQYF. In DNA, the CDR3 is TGTGCCACCAGCAGAGAAGGGGCGCACTACGAGCAGTACTTC.

This chain links TRBV5-4 with TRBJ2-5; TRBD2 matches at 10 bases. V shed 3 bases and J 4 bases; nucleotides not matched to a gene: 9. Germline V gene data show CDR1 as SGHNT and CDR2 as YYREEE (reference sequence). The CDR3 runs 16 residues. In DNA form, the CDR3 reads TGTGCCAGCAGCTACCACAGCGGGGGGGCAGGAGAGACCCAGTACTTC. Amino acids: CASSYHSGGAGETQYF.

This clone has only one observation. The CDR3 bases are TGTGCCAGCAGCAGAGCGGGGGGGCAATACGAGCAGTACTTC. Its protein is CASSRAGGQYEQYF. The chain is built from TRBV4-2 and TRBJ2-7; 10 bases are shared with TRBD2. The CDR3 contains 14 residues. V lost 5 bases and J lost 4; bases outside the gene matches: 5. In germline, CDR1 is LGHNA, CDR2 YNFKEQ.

This clone showed up just a few times. V is TRBV14 and J is TRBJ1-1, with D unclear. Deletions cut 1 base from V and 3 bases from J, with 12 bases between. This CDR3 is 15 amino acids long. CDR1 is SGHDN, CDR2 FVKESK, per germline. Here the CDR3 reads CASSQGTFRHTEAFF. In DNA, the CDR3 is TGTGCCAGCAGCCAAGGGACTTTTCGGCACACTGAAGCTTTCTTT.

The chain couples TRBV6-6 to TRBJ1-1, with D possibly matching TRBD1 (5 bases). This CDR3 has 16 residues. The V gene lost 0 bases and the J gene lost 3 bases, with 14 bases spanning the gap. The germline V gene has CDR1 MNHNY and CDR2 SVGAGI (reference sequence). The CDR3 nucleotides read TGTGCCAGCAGTTACTCGATGGCAGGGCAGCACACTGAAGCTTTCTTT. Its translation is CASSYSMAGQHTEAFF.

The chain joins TRBV11-3 to TRBJ1-3; a weak D match, TRBD1 (6 bases). V lost 5 bases and J 4 bases, leaving 15 bases between the germline ends. The CDR3 is made up of 15 amino acids. Germline loops: CDR1 SGHNT, CDR2 YENEEA. DNA of the CDR3: TGTGCCAGCAGCCCCGGCGGGGGGCGCGGAAACACCATATATTTT. Translated: CASSPGGGRGNTIYF.

The chain carries TRBV7-2 and TRBJ2-1, with TRBD2 identical over 10 bases. CDR1 and CDR2 from the germline V gene are SGHTA and FQGNSA. V gave up 5 bases and J gave up 7 bases; unmatched junction bases: 11. The CDR3 has 16 amino acids. This CDR3 is CASSPQGAGGRNEQFF. The CDR3 coding sequence is TGTGCCAGCAGCCCTCAGGGAGCGGGGGGGCGAAATGAGCAGTTCTTC.

The rearrangement uses TRBV5-6 and TRBJ2-5, with TRBD2 matching 8 bases. J lost 5 bases, V lost 4 bases, and 4 bases had no gene match. This CDR3 comprises 13 residues. Germline V gene data show CDR1 as SGHDT and CDR2 as YYEEEE. The CDR3 here is CASSRGLAETQYF. The CDR3 DNA is TGTGCCAGCAGCCGAGGACTAGCCGAGACCCAGTACTTC.

Here the CDR3 reads CASSLLQANTEAFF. In DNA form, the CDR3 reads TGCGCCAGCAGCTTGCTACAGGCGAACACTGAAGCTTTCTTT. This chain links TRBV5-1 with TRBJ1-1, with D perhaps TRBD1 (5 bases). CDR1 is SGHRS, CDR2 YFSETQ, per germline. This CDR3 has 14 amino acids. V shed 1 base and J shed 1 base, with 8 bases lying between them.

V and J are TRBV4-1 and TRBJ1-2; D possibly corresponds to TRBD1 (6 bases). Trimming removed 3 bases at V and 2 bases at J, with 13 bases between. Per germline, CDR1 MGHRA and CDR2 YSYEKL. This CDR3 contains 15 residues. Here the CDR3 DNA reads TGCGCCAGCAGCCAGAACGTGGACAGCAACTATGGCTACACCTTC. Amino acid sequence: CASSQNVDSNYGYTF.

The chain is built from TRBV6-5 and TRBJ1-1; no clear D. The germline gives CDR1 MNHEY, CDR2 SVGAGI. V was trimmed by 10 bases and J by 8 bases, leaving 17 bases between them. The CDR3 spans 12 residues. DNA of the CDR3: TGTGCCACGGCCAGAACAAGCGAGGAAGCTTTCTTT. Its protein is CATARTSEEAFF.

V gene TRBV5-5 combines with J gene TRBJ1-5; the D gene is possibly TRBD1 (5 bases). Germline CDR1 SGHKS, CDR2 YYEKEE (reference sequence). This CDR3 contains 19 residues. The V gene lost 0 bases and the J gene lost 2 bases, with 21 bases spanning the gap. Here the CDR3 DNA reads TGTGCCAGCAGCTTGGTGGGCGTAGTGGCCATGGGGGGCAATCAGCCCCAGCATTTT. It specifies CASSLVGVVAMGGNQPQHF.

This chain links TRBV6-5 with TRBJ1-5; 7 positions match TRBD1. The length of the CDR3 is 15 residues. Losses at the gene ends were 6 bases for V and 0 bases for J; bases not matched to a gene: 5. CDR1 and CDR2 (germline): MNHEY, SVGAGI. CDR3 DNA: TGTGCCAGCAGCCCGGGACAGACTAGCAATCAGCCCCAGCATTTT. It translates to CASSPGQTSNQPQHF.

V is TRBV5-1 and J is TRBJ1-3; unclear D gene. Germline V gene sequence: CDR1 SGHRS, CDR2 YFSETQ. V dropped 0 bases and J dropped 0 bases, with 10 bases sitting between them. CDR3 length: 16 residues. The CDR3 spells CASSLDLGSSGNTIYF. The CDR3 DNA is TGCGCCAGCAGCTTGGACCTGGGCAGCTCTGGAAACACCATATATTTT.

The genes are TRBV6-1 and TRBJ1-3, with D possibly TRBD1 on 6 matching bases. V was pared by 4 bases and J by 3 bases, with 10 bases between. CDR1 is MNHNS, CDR2 SASEGT, per germline. The CDR3 is 14 residues long. The CDR3 region has the DNA TGTGCCAGCAGTGGACTACAGGGTGGAAACACCATATATTTT. Residues: CASSGLQGGNTIYF.

The chain couples TRBV10-1 to TRBJ2-6, with D possibly matching TRBD1 (5 bases). The CDR3 is 15 amino acids. Trimming took off 6 bases at V and 8 bases at J, with 17 bases between the two ends. Germline lookup yields CDR1 WNHNN and CDR2 SYGVQD (reference sequence). CDR3 in DNA: TGCGCCAGCAGGGGCCCCACAGGCCGTCCCAACGTCCTGACTTTC. Amino acids: CASRGPTGRPNVLTF.

The gene calls are TRBV10-1 and TRBJ2-1; 9 bases map to TRBD2. The CDR3 runs to 14 residues. V lost 6 bases to trimming and J lost 3 bases; unmatched junction nucleotides: 3. The germline V gene encodes CDR1 WNHNN and CDR2 SYGVQD (reference sequence). The CDR3 reads CASRASGDYNEQFF. CDR3 nucleotide sequence: TGCGCCAGCAGGGCTAGCGGGGACTACAATGAGCAGTTCTTC.

Regarding this clone: The same CDR3 is also encoded by other DNA sequences in this sample. The chain employs TRBV7-9 and TRBJ1-5; D gene unclear. Germline V gene lookup returns CDR1 SEHNR and CDR2 FQNEAQ (reference sequence). The length of the CDR3 is 12 residues. V was cut by 3 bases and J by 2 bases, with 2 bases left in between. The CDR3 sequence: CASSLGNQPQHF. The CDR3 DNA sequence: TGTGCCAGCAGCTTGGGCAATCAGCCCCAGCATTTT.

V and J are TRBV7-2 and TRBJ2-1; D is perhaps TRBD2 (5 bases). The V gene's germline CDR1 is SGHTA and CDR2 FQGNSA. Trimming pared 0 bases from V and 7 bases from J, leaving 13 bases between. This CDR3 has 15 residues. The DNA of the CDR3 is TGTGCCAGCAGCTTAGCTTTCGGGCGACTAAATGAGCAGTTCTTC. It yields the protein CASSLAFGRLNEQFF.

The V call is TRBV6-6, the J call TRBJ2-7, with 10 positions matching TRBD2. CDR1 is MNHNY, CDR2 SVGAGI, per germline (reference sequence). This CDR3 comprises 15 residues. V lost 5 bases, J lost 2 bases, and 6 bases stayed unmatched. CDR3 sequence reads: CASSVLAGDTYEQYF. CDR3 DNA sequence: TGTGCCAGCAGTGTCCTAGCGGGGGATACCTACGAGCAGTACTTC.

This clone turned up a few times. J is TRBJ1-5 and V is TRBV13, with D perhaps matching TRBD1 (5 bases). V was clipped by 3 bases and J by 1 base, with 16 bases between them. The CDR3 has 17 amino acids. Germline V gives CDR1 PRHDT, CDR2 FYEKMQ (reference sequence). The DNA of the CDR3 is TGTGCCAGCAGCTTCTATACCGGGGGATGCAGCAATCAGCCCCAGCATTTT. Residues: CASSFYTGGCSNQPQHF.

This chain connects TRBV29-1 to TRBJ1-3; no clear D. With 4 bases removed from V and 4 bases from J, the gap between germline ends came to 14 bases. The CDR3 has 14 residues. Germline assignment: CDR1 SQVTM and CDR2 ANQGSEA. CDR3 sequence reads: CSVVEVLGGNTIYF. The CDR3 coding sequence is TGCAGCGTTGTCGAGGTACTTGGCGGAAACACCATATATTTT.

The chain couples TRBV30 to TRBJ1-2; perhaps TRBD1 as D (6 bases). The germline V gene encodes CDR1 GTSNPN and CDR2 SVGIG (reference sequence). Trimming cost V 4 bases and J 7 bases, with 13 bases left between them. The CDR3 runs 12 residues. The CDR3 DNA follows: TGTGCCTGGAAGGGGGGGGCAGGTGGCTACACCTTC. It specifies CAWKGGAGGYTF.